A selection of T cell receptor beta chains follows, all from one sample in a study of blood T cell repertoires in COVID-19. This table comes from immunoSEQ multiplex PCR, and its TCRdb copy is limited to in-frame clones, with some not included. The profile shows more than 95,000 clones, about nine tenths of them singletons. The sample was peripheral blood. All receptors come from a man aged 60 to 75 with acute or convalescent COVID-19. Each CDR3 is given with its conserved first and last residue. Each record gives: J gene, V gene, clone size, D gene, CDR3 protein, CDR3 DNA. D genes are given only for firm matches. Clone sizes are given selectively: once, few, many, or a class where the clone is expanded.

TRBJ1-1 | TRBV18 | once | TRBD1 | CASSSRQGSGTEAFF | TGTGCCAGCTCAAGTAGACAGGGGTCCGGCACTGAAGCTTTCTTT
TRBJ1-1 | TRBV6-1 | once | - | CASSDLRQNKDEAFF | TGTGCCAGCAGTGACCTTCGACAGAATAAGGATGAAGCTTTCTTT
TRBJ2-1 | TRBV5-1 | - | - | CASSLSPGYFYNEQFF | TGCGCCAGCAGCTTATCTCCAGGGTACTTCTACAATGAGCAGTTCTTC
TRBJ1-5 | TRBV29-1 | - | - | CSVAGFNQPQHF | TGCAGCGTTGCAGGGTTCAATCAGCCCCAGCATTTT
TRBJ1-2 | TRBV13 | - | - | CASSPRERGRYGYTF | TGTGCCAGCAGCCCCAGGGAGCGGGGCCGCTATGGCTACACCTTC
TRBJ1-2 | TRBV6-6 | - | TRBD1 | CASNQGQLYGYTF | TGTGCCAGCAACCAGGGACAGCTCTATGGCTACACCTTC
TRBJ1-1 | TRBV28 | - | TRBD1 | CASSSTTGVTEAFF | TGTGCCAGCAGTTCCACGACAGGGGTGACTGAAGCTTTCTTT
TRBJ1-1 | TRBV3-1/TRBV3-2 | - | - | CASSPSGRNTEAFF | TGTGCCAGCAGCCCCTCTGGCAGGAACACTGAAGCTTTCTTT
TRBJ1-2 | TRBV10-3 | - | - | CAIVAGLGISNYGYTF | TGTGCCATCGTTGCGGGCCTAGGGATATCTAACTATGGCTACACCTTC
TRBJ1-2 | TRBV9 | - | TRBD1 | CASSVSRTGGNYGYTF | TGTGCCAGCAGCGTATCCCGGACAGGGGGAAACTATGGCTACACCTTC
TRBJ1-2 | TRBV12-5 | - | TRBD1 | CASRRQQGFGYTF | TGTGCTAGTCGTCGGCAACAGGGGTTCGGCTACACCTTC
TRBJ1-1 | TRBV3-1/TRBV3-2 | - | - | CASSPNDRNTEAFF | TGTGCCAGCAGCCCGAATGACAGGAACACTGAAGCTTTCTTT
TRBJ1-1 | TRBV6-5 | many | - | CASTSPRSGNTEAFF | TGTGCCAGCACCTCCCCACGGAGTGGGAACACTGAAGCTTTCTTT
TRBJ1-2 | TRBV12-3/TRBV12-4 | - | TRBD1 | CASSQQGPYGYTF | TGTGCCAGCAGCCAACAGGGGCCCTATGGCTACACCTTC
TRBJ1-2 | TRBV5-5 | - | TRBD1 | CASSFALGQGAGYGYTF | TGTGCCAGCAGCTTTGCCTTAGGACAGGGGGCCGGCTATGGCTACACCTTC
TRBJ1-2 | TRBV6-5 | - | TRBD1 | CASKQTGPYGYTF | TGTGCCAGCAAACAGACAGGGCCCTATGGCTACACCTTC
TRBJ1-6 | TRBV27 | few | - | CASSFRQGGGSPLHF | TGTGCCAGCAGTTTCCGTCAAGGGGGTGGCTCACCCCTCCACTTT
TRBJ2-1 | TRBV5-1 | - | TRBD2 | CASSPGGSYNEQFF | TGCGCCAGCAGCCCGGGGGGCTCCTACAATGAGCAGTTCTTC